The 27 T cell receptor beta chains below were found in one sample sequenced in a study of identical twins. Each CDR3 protein gets one entry after TCRdb re-called the 5' RACE reads with MiXCR. The sample has approximately 600,000 distinct CDR3 sequences, more than 9% seen once. The sample was also reused in another study, on yellow fever vaccine responses in identical twins.

Sequencing was performed on PBMCs. Every receptor here comes from a woman in her late teens or twenties in good health.

This clonotype was observed many times. The genes are TRBV7-8 and TRBJ2-3; D possibly corresponds to TRBD2 (7 bases). Deletions cut 4 bases from V and 2 bases from J, with 19 bases between. CDR1 and CDR2 (germline): SGHVS, FQNEAQ. This CDR3 spans 17 amino acids. CDR3 in amino acids: CASSSGKRGQYTDTQYF. CDR3 nucleotides: TGTGCCAGCAGCTCCGGGAAGCGGGGACAATACACAGATACGCAGTATTTT.

This clonotype was detected ten times or more. This chain joins TRBV5-1 and TRBJ1-5; TRBD1 might be the D (5 bases). Germline V gene data show CDR1 as SGHRS and CDR2 as YFSETQ. There are 15 residues in the CDR3. Trimming took 4 bases from V and 5 from J, leaving 16 bases between them. DNA of the CDR3: TGCGCCAGCAGCGCGAGTGCCGGGGGTGATCAGCCCCAGCATTTT. As protein: CASSASAGGDQPQHF.

V usage is TRBV10-3 and J usage is TRBJ2-7, with a possible D match to TRBD2 (6 bases). V lost 4 bases and J lost 4, with 8 bases in between. The CDR3 is 12 residues long. Per the germline V gene, CDR1 is ENHRY and CDR2 is SYGVKD. CDR3 in amino acids: CAISGDSYEQYF. The DNA of the CDR3 is TGTGCCATCAGTGGGGACTCTTACGAGCAGTACTTC.

The CDR3 DNA sequence: TGTGCCAGCAGTTCGGGGACAGGGGGTAATAGCAATCAGCCCCAGCATTTT. Translation gives CASSSGTGGNSNQPQHF. V and J are TRBV27 and TRBJ1-5; 11 nucleotides match TRBD1. J was trimmed by 0 bases and V by 4 bases; bases with no gene match: 5. The CDR3 runs 17 residues. From germline, CDR1 is MNHEY and CDR2 SMNVEV (reference sequence).

This rearrangement joins TRBV20-1 to TRBJ1-1; D gene unclear. CDR1 and CDR2 from the germline V gene are DFQATT and SNEGSKA (reference sequence). The CDR3 extends over 13 amino acids. Between the trimmed V and J ends, which lost 7 bases and 4 bases, there was a span of 16 bases. As DNA, the CDR3 is TGCAGTGGAGGCTTGGCTGAAGGCACTGAAGCTTTCTTT. It translates to CSGGLAEGTEAFF.

V and J are TRBV20-1 and TRBJ2-3, with D possibly being TRBD1 (6 bases). CDR3 length equals 16 residues. Germline assignment: CDR1 DFQATT and CDR2 SNEGSKA (reference sequence). V was pared by 5 bases and J by 2 bases, with 20 bases between. This CDR3 is CSAWGHHGDTTDTQYF. The CDR3 DNA reads TGCAGTGCTTGGGGGCATCACGGGGATACCACAGATACGCAGTATTTT.

The chain couples TRBV29-1 to TRBJ2-7, with a tentative D call TRBD1 (6 bases). Germline V gene sequence: CDR1 SQVTM, CDR2 ANQGSEA. This CDR3 region has 12 residues. With 7 bases removed from V and 0 bases from J, the gap between germline ends came to 10 bases. Here the CDR3 reads CSGGRGSYEQYF. The DNA for the CDR3 is TGCAGCGGAGGCAGGGGCTCCTACGAGCAGTACTTC.

In its sample, this clonotype was seen a few times. This chain links TRBV6-1 with TRBJ2-7; the match to TRBD2 covers 11 bases. Losses at the gene ends were 6 bases for V and 6 bases for J; bases not matched to a gene: 10. The V gene's germline CDR1 is MNHNS and CDR2 SASEGT. The CDR3 consists of 15 residues. CDR3 bases: TGTGCCAGCAGCGAAATAGCGGGAGGGCCCCGCGAGCAGTACTTC. It codes for CASSEIAGGPREQYF.

This clonotype was counted only a few times. V gene TRBV24-1 combines with J gene TRBJ2-1; 16 bases map to TRBD2. CDR1 is KGHDR, CDR2 SFDVKD, per germline. This CDR3 region has 17 residues. J lost 8 bases, V lost 8 bases, and 11 bases had no gene match. For the CDR3, the DNA is TGTGCCACCATTGAGGGGACTAGCGGGAGGGTTAAGGATGAGCAGTTCTTC. It codes for CATIEGTSGRVKDEQFF.

This clonotype was counted between two and nine times. The chain carries TRBV6-1 and TRBJ2-7; D assignment may be TRBD1 or TRBD2 (5 bases each). Between the trimmed V and J ends, which lost 6 bases and 0 bases, there was a span of 12 bases. The CDR3 has 14 amino acids. The germline V gene has CDR1 MNHNS and CDR2 SASEGT. The CDR3 nucleotides read TGTGCCAGCAGCCATCGGGACGTCTCCTACGAGCAGTACTTC. Encoded protein: CASSHRDVSYEQYF.

This clonotype was found many times. V usage is TRBV6-2 or TRBV6-3 and J usage is TRBJ2-1; D is undetermined. The V end was cut by 2 bases, the J end by 7 bases, with 3 bases between. There are 11 residues in the CDR3. The germline V gene encodes CDR1 MNHEY and CDR2 SVGEGT. The CDR3 here is CASSYKNEQFF. CDR3 coding DNA: TGTGCCAGCAGTTACAAGAATGAGCAGTTCTTC.

This clonotype was counted ten times or more. This rearrangement joins TRBV5-1 to TRBJ2-1, with 11 bases that match TRBD1. The CDR3 totals 15 residues. The V gene end was trimmed by 4 bases and the J gene end by 6 bases; junction bases not matched to a gene: 6. Germline CDR1 is SGHRS and CDR2 is YFSETQ. CDR3 protein: CASSPGQGVRNEQFF. CDR3 DNA sequence: TGCGCCAGCAGCCCGGGACAGGGGGTGCGCAATGAGCAGTTCTTC.

There are a few counts of this clonotype. The V and J genes are TRBV7-9 and TRBJ2-3, with D perhaps given as TRBD1 or TRBD2 (5 bases each). Germline V gene lookup returns CDR1 SEHNR and CDR2 FQNEAQ (reference sequence). The CDR3 is 15 residues long. V lost 5 bases to trimming and J lost 2 bases, with 14 bases between them. The CDR3 here is CASSRTGATTDTQYF. The CDR3 DNA reads TGTGCCAGCAGCCGCACCGGGGCGACCACAGATACGCAGTATTTT.

This rearrangement joins TRBV7-3 to TRBJ1-6; a weak D match, TRBD1 (5 bases). Per germline, CDR1 SGHTA and CDR2 FQGTGA. V lost 2 bases and J lost 8, with 10 bases in between. The CDR3 runs 14 residues. In DNA form, the CDR3 reads TGTGCCAGCAGCTTACGGGGGGAATATTCACCCCTCCACTTT. The encoded protein is CASSLRGEYSPLHF.

This clonotype has just a few counts. This CDR3 is CASSQGPLDGYTF. The CDR3 nucleotides read TGTGCCAGCAGTCAGGGTCCGTTGGATGGCTACACCTTC. V usage is TRBV12-3 or TRBV12-4 and J usage is TRBJ1-2, with a possible D match to TRBD1 (5 bases). The ends were cut back, 5 bases at V and 6 bases at J, with 13 bases in the middle. CDR3 length: 13 residues.

This clonotype turned up a few times. The chain is built from TRBV5-1 and TRBJ2-1; maybe TRBD1 (6 bases). CDR3 length equals 15 residues. V gave up 3 bases and J gave up 0 bases, with 10 bases separating them. Germline values: CDR1 SGHRS, CDR2 YFSETQ. In DNA form, the CDR3 reads TGCGCCAGCAGCTATAAGACAGGCTCCTACAATGAGCAGTTCTTC. This translates into CASSYKTGSYNEQFF.

The gene calls are TRBV7-2 and TRBJ2-5; 7 nucleotides match TRBD1. This CDR3 region has 14 residues. V lost 7 bases and J lost 9; bases outside the gene matches: 14. Germline V gene lookup returns CDR1 SGHTA and CDR2 FQGNSA. CDR3 in DNA: TGTGCCAGCACCCCTACCAGGGGGAGTCTGGCCCAGTACTTC. It translates to CASTPTRGSLAQYF.

The chain joins TRBV18 to TRBJ2-1; weak D call: TRBD1 (5 bases). V was pared by 3 bases and J by 14 bases, with 11 bases between. The CDR3 has 11 amino acids. Germline-derived CDR1 and CDR2 are KGHSH and LQKENI. The CDR3 region has the DNA TGTGCCAGCTCACCGGCAGGGCAAGAGTTCTTC. As protein: CASSPAGQEFF. Variable domain in full (rest from reference TRBV18 and TRBJ2-1): NAGVMQNPRHLVRRRGQEARLRCSPMKGHSHVYWYRQLPEEGLKFMVYLQKENIIDESGMPKERFSAEFPKEGPSILRIQQVVRGDSAAYFCASSPAGQEFFGPGTRLTVL.

The chain has TRBV29-1 and TRBJ2-5; 8 nucleotides line up with TRBD2. V shed 3 bases and J 0 bases; nucleotides not matched to a gene: 9. The CDR3 sequence is 16 residues long. Germline values: CDR1 SQVTM, CDR2 ANQGSEA. CDR3 loop: CSVERLRGGNQETQYF. CDR3 DNA sequence: TGCAGCGTTGAGAGGCTGCGCGGGGGGAACCAAGAGACCCAGTACTTC. Drawing the rest from reference TRBV29-1 and TRBJ2-5, the complete variable domain is SAVISQKPSRDICQRGTSLTIQCQVDSQVTMMFWYRQQPGQSLTLIATANQGSEATYESGFVIDKFPISRPNLTFSTLTVSNMSPEDSSIYLCSVERLRGGNQETQYFGPGTRLLVL.

The chain employs TRBV7-8 and TRBJ2-5, with 10 bases aligning to TRBD2. There are 18 residues in the CDR3. Losses at the gene ends were 2 bases for V and 3 bases for J; bases not matched to a gene: 12. Per the germline V gene, CDR1 is SGHVS and CDR2 is FQNEAQ. CDR3 sequence reads: CASSLPSLSGGPKETQYF. CDR3 DNA sequence: TGTGCCAGCAGCTTACCCTCCCTTAGCGGGGGGCCCAAAGAGACCCAGTACTTC.

This clonotype occurred a few times. V is TRBV7-8 and J is TRBJ2-1, with 7 nucleotides matching TRBD2. The germline V gene encodes CDR1 SGHVS and CDR2 FQNEAQ. The V gene end was trimmed by 3 bases and the J gene end by 7 bases; junction bases not matched to a gene: 9. The CDR3 is 15 amino acids. The DNA for the CDR3 is TGTGCCAGCAGCTTGAACGGGAGGAAGGGGAATGAGCAGTTCTTC. It encodes CASSLNGRKGNEQFF.

There are many counts of this clonotype. V and J are TRBV6-2 or TRBV6-3 and TRBJ2-2; TRBD2 aligns across 11 bases. The CDR3 runs to 17 residues. V lost 2 bases and J lost 4; bases outside the gene matches: 6. Germline loops: CDR1 MNHEY, CDR2 SVGEGT. The CDR3 sequence: CASSYGLSGRATGELFF. The CDR3, as DNA: TGTGCCAGCAGTTACGGTCTTAGCGGGAGGGCCACCGGGGAGCTGTTTTTT.

This clonotype was counted many times. The chain couples TRBV2 to TRBJ2-7, with D tentatively TRBD1 (6 bases). CDR3 size: 12 residues. Germline assignment: CDR1 SNHLY and CDR2 FYNNEI. Trimming took 7 bases from V and 5 from J, leaving 12 bases between them. The CDR3 DNA follows: TGTGCCAGCATACAGGGCCCCCACGAGCAGTACTTC. Protein sequence: CASIQGPHEQYF.

The chain carries TRBV7-9 and TRBJ2-5; D gene ambiguous. Deletions cut 0 bases from V and 1 base from J, with 9 bases between. Germline lookup yields CDR1 SEHNR and CDR2 FQNEAQ (reference sequence). The CDR3 is 15 residues long. The CDR3 reads CASSLAVGIQETQYF. The DNA for the CDR3 is TGTGCCAGCAGCTTAGCGGTAGGGATCCAAGAGACCCAGTACTTC.

The chain employs TRBV5-1 and TRBJ2-7; the match to TRBD2 covers 13 bases. The V and J ends lost 7 bases and 4 bases, in that order; junction bases with no gene match: 2. The CDR3 loop spans 13 amino acids. Germline V gives CDR1 SGHRS, CDR2 YFSETQ. CDR3 amino acids: CASPGLAGYEQYF. CDR3 DNA sequence: TGCGCCAGCCCGGGACTAGCGGGATACGAGCAGTACTTC.

This clonotype was seen more than once but under ten times. This sequence joins TRBV28 and TRBJ2-3; 9 bases map to TRBD2. Per the germline V gene, CDR1 is MDHEN and CDR2 is SYDVKM. V was pared by 6 bases and J by 2 bases, with 6 bases of the junction left unmatched. The CDR3 is 15 amino acids. CDR3 loop: CASSKLAGITDTQYF. DNA for the CDR3: TGTGCCAGCAGCAAACTAGCGGGTATCACAGATACGCAGTATTTT.

This clonotype was detected many times. The chain links TRBV9 to TRBJ2-1; 13 bases agree with TRBD2. Looked up from germline, CDR1 is SGDLS and CDR2 is YYNGEE. The CDR3 has 18 residues. V lost 4 bases and J lost 5; bases outside the gene matches: 12. CDR3: CASSTQKGLAGSHNEQFF. The CDR3 DNA sequence: TGTGCCAGCAGCACGCAAAAGGGACTAGCGGGGTCTCACAATGAGCAGTTCTTC.